This T cell receptor (beta chain) derives from a study of T-cell memory formation after mild COVID-19. Whole-study context: Clusters of TCRs were largely donor specific. Study observations and caveats: Those CD4+ clones that contracted were mainly in CM and EM (CD8+ ones in EMRA). The pre-infection memory compartment contained some responding clones, suggesting cross-reactive memory joined.

For this clonotype: Its antigen is not known.

5'RACE primed from the constant segment yielded TCR alpha and TCR beta cDNA libraries bearing sample barcodes and UMIs. TCRdb re-called the 5' RACE reads through MiXCR, storing one row per CDR3 protein. The table records about 400,000 distinct CDR3 sequences, roughly 15% of them present only once. Deletions cut 5 bases from V and 8 bases from J, with 6 bases between. The CDR3 length is 11 residues. Germline V gene lookup returns CDR1 MNHNY and CDR2 SVGAGI (reference sequence). The TCR sequence derives from a man younger than 35 who had mild COVID-19 (a few samples of this study predate the infection). Cell type and time point are not known. The chain uses TRBV6-6 and TRBJ1-4; D remains ambiguous. Input material: PBMCs or a T cell subset sorted from them (not recorded which). CDR3 coding DNA: TGTGCCAGCAGTGTGGGAGAAAAACTGTTTTTT. Translated: CASSVGEKLFF.